This T cell receptor beta chain was identified during a study of blood T cell repertoires in COVID-19. CDR3 size: 16 residues. Germline-derived CDR1 and CDR2 are MNHEY and SVGEGT. V lost 6 bases, J lost 0 bases, and 9 bases stayed unmatched. This clone has more than one count but fewer than ten. Authors' methods: It was from reference gene primer amplification that nucleated cell counts were estimated. The protocol was immunoSEQ multiplex PCR, while the TCRdb copy is restricted to in-frame clones and leaves out a portion. The D gene and trimming were derived from the DNA, and the V and J assignments and clone size from that table. The profile shows about 330,000 clones, about 92% of them singletons.

The chain joins TRBV6-2 or TRBV6-3 to TRBJ2-7; 9 bases are shared with TRBD2. The sequenced sample consisted of PBMCs or T cells enriched from blood (not recorded which). The sequence derives from a woman in her 30s who had recovered from COVID-19. CDR3 DNA sequence: TGTGCCAGCAGCCCGCAGCGGGGGGCGGTCTCCTACGAGCAGTACTTC. It encodes CASSPQRGAVSYEQYF.